This T cell receptor beta chain is from a study of spatial heterogeneity in lung cancer. TCRdb fed the 5' RACE reads into MiXCR, producing one record per CDR3 protein. The repertoire holds approximately 1,100 distinct CDR3 sequences, with approximately 14% as singletons. V lost 1 base, J lost 4 bases, and 4 bases stayed unmatched. Per the germline V gene, CDR1 is SGHAT and CDR2 is FQNNGV. This CDR3 spans 16 amino acids. In its sample, this clonotype ranks as large. Its antigen is not identified. The time point is: sample taken at primary tumor resection. Study-level points and caveats: Intratumoral expanded alpha and beta TCR counts were found to track tumor mutation counts.

This specimen was lung tumor tissue, taken at surgery. The sequence came from a male donor with early-stage non-small cell lung cancer. V gene TRBV11-2 combines with J gene TRBJ1-4; TRBD1 agrees at 9 bases. The CDR3 sequence is CASSLVGTGRNEKLFF. In nucleotides, the CDR3 is TGTGCCAGCAGCTTAGTTGGGACAGGGCGTAATGAAAAACTGTTTTTT.